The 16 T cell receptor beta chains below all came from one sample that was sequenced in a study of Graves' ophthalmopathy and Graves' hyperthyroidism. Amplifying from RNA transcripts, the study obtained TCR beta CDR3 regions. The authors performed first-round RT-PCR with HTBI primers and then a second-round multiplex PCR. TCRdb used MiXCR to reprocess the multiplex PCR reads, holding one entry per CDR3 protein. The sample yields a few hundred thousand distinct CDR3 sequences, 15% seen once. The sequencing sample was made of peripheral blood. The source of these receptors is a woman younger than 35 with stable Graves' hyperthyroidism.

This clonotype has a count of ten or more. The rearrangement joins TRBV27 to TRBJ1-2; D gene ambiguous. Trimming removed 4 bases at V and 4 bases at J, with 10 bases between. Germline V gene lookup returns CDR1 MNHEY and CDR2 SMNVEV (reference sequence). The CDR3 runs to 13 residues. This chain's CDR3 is CASSSPGSYGYTF. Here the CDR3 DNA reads TGTGCCAGCAGTTCACCCGGGAGCTATGGCTACACCTTC.

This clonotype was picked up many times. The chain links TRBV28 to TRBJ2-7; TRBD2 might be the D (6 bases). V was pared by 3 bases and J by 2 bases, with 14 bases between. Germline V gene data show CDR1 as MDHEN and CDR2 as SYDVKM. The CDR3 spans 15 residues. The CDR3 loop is CASSFPGSTTYEQYF. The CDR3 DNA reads TGTGCCAGCAGTTTCCCCGGGAGTACAACCTACGAGCAGTACTTC.

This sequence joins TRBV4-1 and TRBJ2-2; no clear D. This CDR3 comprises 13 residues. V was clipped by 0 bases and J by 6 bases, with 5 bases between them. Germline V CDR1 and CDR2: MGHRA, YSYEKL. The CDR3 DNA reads TGCGCCAGCAGCCAAGACCGGGCCGGGGAGCTGTTTTTT. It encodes CASSQDRAGELFF.

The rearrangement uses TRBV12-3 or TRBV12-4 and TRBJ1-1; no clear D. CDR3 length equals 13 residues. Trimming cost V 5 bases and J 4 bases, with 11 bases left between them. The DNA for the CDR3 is TGTGCCAGCAGTCAAAGGGCCTCCACTGAAGCTTTCTTT. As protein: CASSQRASTEAFF.

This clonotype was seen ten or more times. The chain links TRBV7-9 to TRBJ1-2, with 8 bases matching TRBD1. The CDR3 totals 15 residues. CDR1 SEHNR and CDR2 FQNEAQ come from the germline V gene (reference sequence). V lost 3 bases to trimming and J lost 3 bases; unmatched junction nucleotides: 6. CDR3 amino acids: CASSFGQGAHYGYTF. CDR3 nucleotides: TGTGCCAGCAGCTTCGGACAGGGAGCCCACTATGGCTACACCTTC.

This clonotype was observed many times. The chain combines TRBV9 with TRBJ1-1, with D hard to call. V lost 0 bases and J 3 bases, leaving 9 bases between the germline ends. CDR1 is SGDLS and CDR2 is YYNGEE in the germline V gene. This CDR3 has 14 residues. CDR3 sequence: CASSVDPLDTEAFF. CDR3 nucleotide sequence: TGTGCCAGCAGCGTAGACCCATTAGACACTGAAGCTTTCTTT.

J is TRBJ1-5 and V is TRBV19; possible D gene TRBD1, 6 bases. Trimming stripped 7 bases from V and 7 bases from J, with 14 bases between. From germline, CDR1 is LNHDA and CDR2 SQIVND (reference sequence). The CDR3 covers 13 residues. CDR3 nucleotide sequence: TGTGCCAGTACCGAAGGGGGATGGCAGCCCCAGCATTTT. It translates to CASTEGGWQPQHF.

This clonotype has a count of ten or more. CDR3 coding DNA: TGTGCCACCAACCGGCCTGGAAACACCATATATTTT. Amino acids: CATNRPGNTIYF. The rearrangement links TRBV2 to TRBJ1-3; no clear D. Trimming took 10 bases from V and 2 from J, leaving 9 bases between them. Germline CDR1 and CDR2: SNHLY and FYNNEI. This CDR3 is 12 amino acids long.

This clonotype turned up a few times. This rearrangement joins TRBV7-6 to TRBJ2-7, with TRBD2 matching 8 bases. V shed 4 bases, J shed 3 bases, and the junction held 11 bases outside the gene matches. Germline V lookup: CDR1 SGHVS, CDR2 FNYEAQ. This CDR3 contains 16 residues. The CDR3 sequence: CASSSSPTSALYEQYF. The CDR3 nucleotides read TGTGCCAGCAGCTCATCACCGACTAGCGCACTCTACGAGCAGTACTTC.

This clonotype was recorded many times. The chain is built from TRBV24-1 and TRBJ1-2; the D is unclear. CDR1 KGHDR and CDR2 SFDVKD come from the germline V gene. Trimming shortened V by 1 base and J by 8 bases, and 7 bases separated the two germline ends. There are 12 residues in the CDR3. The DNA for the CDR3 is TGTGCCACCAGTGATTTTGGGGAGGGCTACACCTTC. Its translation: CATSDFGEGYTF.

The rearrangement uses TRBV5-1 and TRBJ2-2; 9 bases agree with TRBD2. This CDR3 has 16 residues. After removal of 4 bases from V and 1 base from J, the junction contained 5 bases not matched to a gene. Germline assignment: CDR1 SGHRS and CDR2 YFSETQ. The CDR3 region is CASSISGGMNTGELFF. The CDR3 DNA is TGCGCCAGCAGCATAAGCGGGGGGATGAACACCGGGGAGCTGTTTTTT.

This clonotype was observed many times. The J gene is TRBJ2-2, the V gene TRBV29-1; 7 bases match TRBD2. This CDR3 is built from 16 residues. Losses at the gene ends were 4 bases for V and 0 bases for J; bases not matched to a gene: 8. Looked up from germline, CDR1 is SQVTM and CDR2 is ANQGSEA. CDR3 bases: TGCAGCGTTGGGGGGACGCGGGGGACGAACACCGGGGAGCTGTTTTTT. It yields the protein CSVGGTRGTNTGELFF.

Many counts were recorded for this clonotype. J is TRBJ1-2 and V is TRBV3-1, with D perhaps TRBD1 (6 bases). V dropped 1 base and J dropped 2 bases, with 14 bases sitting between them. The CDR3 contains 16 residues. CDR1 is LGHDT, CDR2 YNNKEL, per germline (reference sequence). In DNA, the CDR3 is TGTGCCAGCAGCCAAGCGAAGCGGGGGGCGAACTATGGCTACACCTTC. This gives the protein CASSQAKRGANYGYTF. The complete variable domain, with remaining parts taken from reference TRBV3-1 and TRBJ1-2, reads DTAVSQTPKYLVTQMGNDKSIKCEQNLGHDTMYWYKQDSKKFLKIMFSYNNKELIINETVPNRFSPKSPDKAHLNLHINSLELGDSAVYFCASSQAKRGANYGYTFGSGTRLTVV.

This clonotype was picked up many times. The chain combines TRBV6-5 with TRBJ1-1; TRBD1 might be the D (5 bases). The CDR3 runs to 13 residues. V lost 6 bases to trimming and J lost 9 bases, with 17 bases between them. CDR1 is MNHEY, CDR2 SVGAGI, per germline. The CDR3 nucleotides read TGTGCCAGCAGCTCCGGACAAGGTCCAAAAGCTTTCTTT. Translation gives CASSSGQGPKAFF.

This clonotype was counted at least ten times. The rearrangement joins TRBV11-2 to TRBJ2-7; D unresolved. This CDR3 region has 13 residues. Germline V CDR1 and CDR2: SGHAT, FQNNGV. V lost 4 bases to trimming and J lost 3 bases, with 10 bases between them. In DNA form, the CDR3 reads TGTGCCAGCAGCTCCCTTCACTACTACGAGCAGTACTTC. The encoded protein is CASSSLHYYEQYF.

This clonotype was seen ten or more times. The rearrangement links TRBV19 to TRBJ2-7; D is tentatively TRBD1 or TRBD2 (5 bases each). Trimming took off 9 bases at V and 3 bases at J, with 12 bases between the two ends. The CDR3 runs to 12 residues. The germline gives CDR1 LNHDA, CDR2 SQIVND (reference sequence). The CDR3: CASRGDLYEQYF. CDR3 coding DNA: TGTGCCAGCAGAGGGGATCTCTACGAGCAGTACTTC. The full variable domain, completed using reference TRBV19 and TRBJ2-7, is DGGITQSPKYLFRKEGQNVTLSCEQNLNHDAMYWYRQDPGQGLRLIYYSQIVNDFQKGDIAEGYSVSREKKESFPLTVTSAQKNPTAFYLCASRGDLYEQYFGPGTRLTVT.